The rows below give T cell receptor beta chains drawn from one sample of a study of T cell responses to AZD1222 COVID-19 vaccine. Libraries were prepared by immunoSEQ multiplex PCR; TCRdb keeps only in-frame clonotypes and omits some of them. The table includes about 140,000 clones, around 90% detected once. Here the sequenced sample was peripheral blood, taken on day 0 of AZD1222 vaccination. The receptors come from an adult in good health. The CDR3 runs from the conserved cysteine through the conserved F or W. D genes are given only for firm matches. Only some rows state a clone size, as once, few, many or a class for expanded clones.

D gene	J gene	V gene	clone size	CDR3 protein	CDR3 DNA
-	TRBJ1-4	TRBV3-1/TRBV3-2	-	CASSLHLAGLGEKLFF	TGTGCCAGCAGCCTACACCTGGCAGGGTTGGGTGAAAAACTGTTTTTT
TRBD1	TRBJ2-7	TRBV7-2	-	CASSYRDRVSEQYF	TGTGCCAGCAGCTACCGGGACAGGGTTAGCGAGCAGTACTTC
-	TRBJ2-7	TRBV6-2/TRBV6-3	-	CASSYGGGDYEQYF	TGTGCCAGCAGTTACGGGGGCGGGGACTACGAGCAGTACTTC
-	TRBJ1-1	TRBV6-2/TRBV6-3	-	CASSGVNTEAFF	TGTGCCAGCAGTGGAGTGAACACTGAAGCTTTCTTT
-	TRBJ1-4	TRBV2	-	CASRVGQLNEKLFF	TGTGCCAGCAGAGTGGGGCAGCTTAATGAAAAACTGTTTTTT
-	TRBJ2-2	TRBV5-1	-	CASSATSLNTGELFF	TGCGCCAGCAGCGCGACTAGTTTGAACACCGGGGAGCTGTTTTTT
TRBD2	TRBJ2-1	TRBV6-6	-	CASTLTSGSHEQFF	TGTGCCAGCACGCTGACTAGCGGGAGCCATGAGCAGTTCTTC
-	TRBJ2-6	TRBV11-3	-	CASSYLTGANVLTF	TGTGCCAGCAGCTACCTGACCGGGGCCAACGTCCTGACTTTC
TRBD1	TRBJ1-4	TRBV4-2	-	CASSTVGGQGANEKLFF	TGTGCCAGCAGCACCGTGGGCGGGCAGGGGGCAAATGAAAAACTGTTTTTT
TRBD1	TRBJ2-7	TRBV11-3	-	CASSLGPTGGYEQYF	TGTGCCAGCAGCTTAGGTCCGACAGGGGGGTACGAGCAGTACTTC
TRBD2	TRBJ2-2	TRBV11-2	-	CASSPTSGGELFF	TGTGCCAGCAGCCCGACTAGCGGCGGGGAGCTGTTTTTT
-	TRBJ1-6	TRBV18	-	CASSPRAEPPLHF	TGTGCCAGCTCACCTCGGGCAGAACCACCCCTCCACTTT
TRBD1	TRBJ1-1	TRBV6-5	-	CASSFSLGTGEAFF	TGTGCCAGCAGTTTTTCGCTAGGGACAGGGGAAGCTTTCTTT
-	TRBJ1-5	TRBV6-5	-	CASSLGGGQPQHF	TGTGCCAGCAGTTTAGGGGGTGGTCAGCCCCAGCATTTT
TRBD2	TRBJ2-7	TRBV28	-	CASSERLAVSYEQYF	TGTGCCAGCAGTGAACGACTAGCGGTCTCCTACGAGCAGTACTTC
-	TRBJ2-3	TRBV5-8	-	CASSLTVTPPTDTQYF	TGTGCCAGCAGCTTGACCGTAACTCCTCCCACAGATACGCAGTATTTT
-	TRBJ1-1	TRBV30	-	CAFDRRGTEAFF	TGTGCCTTCGACCGGAGGGGCACTGAAGCTTTCTTT
-	TRBJ1-1	TRBV29-1	-	CSVGPQGGETEAFF	TGCAGCGTGGGACCCCAGGGTGGAGAGACTGAAGCTTTCTTT
-	TRBJ2-1	TRBV5-1	-	CASSLDGSSDYNEQFF	TGCGCCAGCAGCTTGGACGGGAGTAGTGACTACAATGAGCAGTTCTTC
TRBD1	TRBJ2-7	TRBV14	once	CASSQQTGWSDEQYF	TGTGCCAGCAGCCAACAGACAGGGTGGAGCGACGAGCAGTACTTC
-	TRBJ1-1	TRBV25-1	-	CASRRGGFGNTEAFF	TGTGCCAGCAGACGTGGGGGGTTTGGGAACACTGAAGCTTTCTTT
-	TRBJ2-2	TRBV19	-	CASSIGPTGELFF	TGTGCCAGTAGTATCGGTCCAACCGGGGAGCTGTTTTTT
-	TRBJ1-2	TRBV7-9	-	CASSSKPQGYGYTF	TGTGCCAGCAGCTCTAAGCCTCAGGGGTATGGCTACACCTTC
TRBD1	TRBJ1-2	TRBV6-5	-	CASIQPGGFYGYTF	TGTGCCAGCATTCAGCCAGGGGGGTTCTATGGCTACACCTTC
-	TRBJ2-3	TRBV10-3	-	CAISESGGTDTQYF	TGTGCCATCAGTGAGTCGGGGGGCACAGATACGCAGTATTTT
-	TRBJ1-1	TRBV19	-	CASSGRLNTEAFF	TGTGCCAGTAGTGGGCGGCTGAACACTGAAGCTTTCTTT
-	TRBJ1-2	TRBV19	once	CASSITGTYGYTF	TGTGCCAGTAGTATAACAGGGACCTATGGCTACACCTTC
-	TRBJ1-5	TRBV2	-	CASSEEHGSVSNQPQHF	TGTGCCAGCAGTGAAGAGCACGGTTCGGTTAGCAATCAGCCCCAGCATTTT
-	TRBJ1-4	TRBV6-5	-	CASRRGARNEKLFF	TGTGCCAGCAGGAGGGGGGCTAGAAATGAAAAACTGTTTTTT
-	TRBJ2-1	TRBV7-9	once	CASSLTGTGNEQFF	TGTGCCAGCAGTTTAACCGGGACTGGGAATGAGCAGTTCTTC
-	TRBJ1-2	TRBV7-9	-	CASSLGPEDGYTF	TGTGCCAGCAGCTTAGGTCCAGAGGATGGCTACACCTTC
-	TRBJ1-1	TRBV5-4	-	CASSLANTEAFF	TGTGCCAGCAGCTTGGCCAACACTGAAGCTTTCTTT
TRBD1	TRBJ2-3	TRBV24-1	-	CATSEGQGRSADTQYF	TGTGCCACCAGTGAGGGACAGGGTAGATCGGCGGATACGCAGTATTTT
-	TRBJ1-1	TRBV30	-	CAWSVGLMNTEAFF	TGTGCCTGGAGTGTAGGACTCATGAACACTGAAGCTTTCTTT
-	TRBJ2-7	TRBV28	-	CASSPQVTYEQYF	TGTGCCAGCAGTCCCCAAGTTACCTACGAGCAGTACTTC
-	TRBJ1-2	TRBV2	once	CASSETSYGYTF	TGTGCCAGCAGTGAGACAAGCTATGGCTACACCTTC
TRBD2	TRBJ2-1	TRBV5-1	-	CASSLDSGGDEQFF	TGCGCCAGCAGCTTGGATAGCGGGGGCGATGAGCAGTTCTTC
-	TRBJ2-3	TRBV6-4	-	CASSPRGGTDTQYF	TGTGCCAGCAGCCCCCGGGGAGGCACAGATACGCAGTATTTT
-	TRBJ1-5	TRBV19	-	CASSIDLRGRQPQHF	TGTGCCAGTAGTATAGATCTGAGGGGCAGGCAGCCCCAGCATTTT
-	TRBJ2-2	TRBV21-1	-	CASSKTSGNANTGELFF	TGTGCCAGCAGCAAGACTAGCGGTAACGCGAACACCGGGGAGCTGTTTTTT